This TCR beta chain was sequenced for a study of glioma-infiltrating T cells. Whole-study findings and limits: Tissue and blood shared very few CDR3 sequences. Gliomas, especially low-grade, showed above-expected tissue-blood divergence; non-neoplastic patients showed below.

Trimming stripped 6 bases from V and 0 bases from J, with 20 bases between. The CDR3 extends over 16 amino acids. Per the germline V gene, CDR1 is DFQATT and CDR2 is SNEGSKA (reference sequence). In its sample, this clonotype was seen many times. Its specificity is not known. Using RNA template, CDR3s of TCR alpha and beta were amplified with iRepertoire arm-PCR. For one-step reverse transcription and amplification, about 90-450 ng of tissue mRNA or PBMC total RNA was used. TCRdb fed the multiplex PCR reads into MiXCR, producing one record per CDR3 protein. The table includes under 200,000 distinct CDR3 sequences, roughly two fifths detected once.

This chain links TRBV20-1 with TRBJ2-5; D gene uncertain. The specimen was glioma tissue, nonneoplastic brain tissue, or PBMCs (not recorded which). The sequence derives from a human donor with low-grade glioma or glioblastoma, undergoing nonglioma brain surgery, or in good health (not recorded which). This CDR3 is CSALFIGGGDQETQYF. In DNA form, the CDR3 reads TGCAGTGCGCTATTCATAGGTGGTGGGGACCAAGAGACCCAGTACTTC.